The 26 T cell receptor beta chains below were found in one sample sequenced in a study of T cells expressing NK-cell markers. One entry per CDR3 protein, without DNA, is what TCRdb gives after re-calling the 5' RACE reads. Its clone listing holds 450,000 to 600,000 distinct CDR3 sequences. The sample was blood T cells: a sorted CD56 or NKG2C T cell subset, CD4+ or CD8+ T cells, or bulk PBMC T cells (not recorded which). The receptors shown here come from a man between 18 and 29 years old in good health.

The chain has TRBV20-1 and TRBJ2-7; TCRdb calls TRBD1, which cannot be checked without DNA. Germline V CDR1 and CDR2: DFQATT, SNEGSKA (reference sequence). The CDR3 spans 12 residues. CDR3 protein: CSALNRGYEQYF.

The chain recombines TRBV20-1 with TRBJ2-1; checking the TCRdb D call of TRBD2 is not possible without DNA. The CDR3 spans 13 residues. Germline V gene lookup returns CDR1 DFQATT and CDR2 SNEGSKA (reference sequence). The CDR3 protein is CSAISGSVNEQFF.

The chain links TRBV6-5 to TRBJ2-1; as DNA is missing, the TRBD2 call by TCRdb cannot be tested. The CDR3 loop spans 17 amino acids. Germline V gene data show CDR1 as MNHEY and CDR2 as SVGAGI. CDR3 sequence: CASSYPHTSGSYNEQFF.

The V and J genes are TRBV20-1 and TRBJ2-1. Germline CDR1 is DFQATT and CDR2 is SNEGSKA (reference sequence). The CDR3 consists of 15 residues. CDR3: CSARDGAQPNNEQFF.

The rearrangement uses TRBV3-1 and TRBJ2-5. The germline gives CDR1 LGHDT, CDR2 YNNKEL (reference sequence). This CDR3 has 16 amino acids. The CDR3 spells CASSQDSGTVFRTQYF.

J is TRBJ1-5 and V is TRBV29-1. This CDR3 region has 12 residues. Germline lookup yields CDR1 SQVTM and CDR2 ANQGSEA. The CDR3: CSVIINSQPQHF.

The J gene is TRBJ2-2, the V gene TRBV27; absent DNA, TCRdb's TRBD1 call cannot be checked. The CDR3 is 16 amino acids. Germline-derived CDR1 and CDR2 are MNHEY and SMNVEV (reference sequence). This chain's CDR3 is CASSFGGVVATGELFF.

This chain links TRBV4-3 with TRBJ2-3. Germline V gene sequence: CDR1 LGHNA, CDR2 YSLEER. The CDR3 totals 14 residues. The CDR3 is CASSQDGFTDTQYF.

V is TRBV6-5 and J is TRBJ2-7; the D gene TCRdb calls, TRBD2, cannot be checked with no DNA. The germline CDR1 and CDR2 sequences are MNHEY and SVGAGI. This CDR3 is built from 13 residues. CDR3 residues: CASSYFGRTEQYF.

CDR3 residues: CATSIETGLSGELFF. This rearrangement joins TRBV15 to TRBJ2-2; there is no DNA to check the TCRdb D call of TRBD1. Germline lookup yields CDR1 LNHNV and CDR2 YYDKDF (reference sequence). The CDR3 has 15 amino acids.

The chain is built from TRBV7-9 and TRBJ2-5; TCRdb indicates TRBD2, and absent DNA this call remains unverified. The CDR3 length is 15 residues. Germline V lookup: CDR1 SEHNR, CDR2 FQNEAQ (reference sequence). The CDR3 loop is CASSLEATRVETQYF.

V gene TRBV5-5 combines with J gene TRBJ2-3; TCRdb proposes TRBD2, but this gene call is untestable without DNA. The germline gives CDR1 SGHKS, CDR2 YYEKEE (reference sequence). The CDR3 length is 16 residues. CDR3 protein: CASSLVTGGPGDTQYF.

The J gene is TRBJ2-3, the V gene TRBV29-1; the TCRdb call, TRBD1, lacks DNA for checking. Germline V gene lookup returns CDR1 SQVTM and CDR2 ANQGSEA. This CDR3 contains 13 residues. CDR3 amino acids: CSERGQATDTQYF.

J is TRBJ2-1 and V is TRBV5-1; TCRdb's D call of TRBD1 is untestable without DNA. Per the germline V gene, CDR1 is SGHRS and CDR2 is YFSETQ. The CDR3 sequence is 16 residues long. The CDR3 sequence: CASSFSLGQEGAEQFF.

CDR3 residues: CASTRRPGELFF. The chain recombines TRBV12-3 or TRBV12-4 with TRBJ2-2; checking the TCRdb D call of TRBD1 is not possible without DNA. The CDR3 sequence is 12 residues long.

The rearrangement links TRBV12-3 or TRBV12-4 to TRBJ2-1. This CDR3 has 12 residues. This chain's CDR3 is CASLTGNNEQFF.

The chain combines TRBV24-1 with TRBJ1-2; the D call of TRBD1 rests on TCRdb alone, since no DNA is present to check it. The CDR3 contains 14 residues. In germline, CDR1 is KGHDR, CDR2 SFDVKD. CDR3: CATSDRGRDYGYTF.

This chain connects TRBV7-9 to TRBJ2-1; the TRBD1 assignment by TCRdb is unverifiable without DNA. CDR1 SEHNR and CDR2 FQNEAQ come from the germline V gene (reference sequence). This CDR3 comprises 12 residues. CDR3: CASSPEAYEQFF. The whole variable domain, filled in from reference TRBV7-9 and TRBJ2-1, reads DTGVSQNPRHKITKRGQNVTFRCDPISEHNRLYWYRQTLGQGPEFLTYFQNEAQLEKSRLLSDRFSAERPKGSFSTLEIQRTEQGDSAMYLCASSPEAYEQFFGPGTRLTVL.

The rearrangement uses TRBV5-1 and TRBJ1-1; the TCRdb D gene call, TRBD1, has no DNA to confirm it. The CDR3 consists of 15 residues. The V gene's germline CDR1 is SGHRS and CDR2 YFSETQ. CDR3 sequence reads: CASSLIDRVNTEAFF. The full variable domain, in which reference TRBV5-1 and TRBJ1-1 provide the parts outside the CDR3, is KAGVTQTPRYLIKTRGQQVTLSCSPISGHRSVSWYQQTPGQGLQFLFEYFSETQRNKGNFPGRFSGRQFSNSRSEMNVSTLELGDSALYLCASSLIDRVNTEAFFGQGTRLTVV.

V is TRBV4-2 and J is TRBJ2-1; TCRdb outputs TRBD2, but without DNA this stays unchecked. The CDR3 is made up of 15 amino acids. Germline V lookup: CDR1 LGHNA, CDR2 YNFKEQ. The CDR3: CASSQVAGTYNEQFF.

This sequence joins TRBV5-5 and TRBJ2-1. The germline V gene encodes CDR1 SGHKS and CDR2 YYEKEE (reference sequence). The CDR3 loop spans 11 amino acids. CDR3 amino acids: CASSLQNEQFF.

The genes are TRBV20-1 and TRBJ1-4; TCRdb reports TRBD1, a call that lacks DNA to check it against. The CDR3 consists of 13 residues. Germline lookup yields CDR1 DFQATT and CDR2 SNEGSKA (reference sequence). CDR3: CSASRRAGEKLFF.

The chain is built from TRBV11-1 and TRBJ2-1; TCRdb names TRBD1, which stays unverified in the absence of DNA. This CDR3 region has 14 residues. Germline CDR1 is SGHAT and CDR2 is FQDESV (reference sequence). This CDR3 reads CASSLYRGYNEQFF.

V gene TRBV4-1 combines with J gene TRBJ2-1; TCRdb's assignment of TRBD2 cannot be checked, as there is no DNA. The germline CDR1 and CDR2 sequences are MGHRA and YSYEKL. The CDR3 loop spans 18 amino acids. Here the CDR3 reads CASSQGGGKGITYNEQFF.

The chain couples TRBV6-1 to TRBJ1-2. Germline values: CDR1 MNHNS, CDR2 SASEGT. The CDR3 has 12 residues. CDR3 in amino acids: CATARDFYGYTF.

V is TRBV6-1 and J is TRBJ2-2; the D call from TCRdb, TRBD1, cannot be confirmed without DNA. Germline values: CDR1 MNHNS, CDR2 SASEGT. The CDR3 is 17 amino acids. CDR3 loop: CASSISPGTGFTGELFF.